This entry lists 5 T cell receptor beta chains sequenced from one sample in a study of HIV-infected patients and healthy controls. TCRdb reprocessed the 5' RACE reads via MiXCR and lists one record per CDR3 protein. In the table there are about 64,000 distinct CDR3 sequences, under 25% of which are singletons. The sample consisted of CD4+ T cells from blood. The origin of the receptors is a human donor in good health.

The chain has TRBV11-2 and TRBJ1-2; 7 nucleotides align to TRBD1. The length of the CDR3 is 12 residues. The germline V gene encodes CDR1 SGHAT and CDR2 FQNNGV. Trimming removed 7 bases from V and 8 bases from J; junction bases left unmatched: 7. The CDR3 coding sequence is TGTGCCAGCACCAGGGGGGTCGGGGGCTACACCTTC. Protein sequence: CASTRGVGGYTF.

The chain has TRBV12-5 and TRBJ2-5; 8 positions agree with TRBD1. Germline lookup yields CDR1 LGHNT and CDR2 FRNRAP. Trimming took 2 bases from V and 3 from J; bases not matched to a gene: 8. This CDR3 has 16 residues. The CDR3 region has the DNA TGTGCTAGTGGTTTGCCCCGGGACAGGTACAAAGAGACCCAGTACTTC. It yields the protein CASGLPRDRYKETQYF.

This clonotype was detected only a few times. The CDR3, as DNA: TGTGCCAGCAGCCCCTTAGCGGAGATGGGCACAGATACGCAGTATTTT. This encodes CASSPLAEMGTDTQYF. J is TRBJ2-3 and V is TRBV9; perhaps TRBD2 as D (6 bases). V lost 4 bases to trimming and J lost 1 base, with 16 bases between them. The CDR3 has 16 residues. Per germline, CDR1 SGDLS and CDR2 YYNGEE.

This clonotype was recorded many times. This chain uses TRBV6-5 with TRBJ2-7; D is ambiguous. With 10 bases removed from V and 3 bases from J, the gap between germline ends came to 16 bases. The germline CDR1 and CDR2 sequences are MNHEY and SVGAGI. CDR3 length: 13 residues. The chain's CDR3 is CATTRTGSYEQYF. The CDR3 bases are TGTGCCACCACCAGGACCGGCAGCTACGAGCAGTACTTC.

At least ten counts were recorded for this clonotype. A much larger clonotype is one base distant, so this may be a read error. The rearrangement links TRBV3-1 to TRBJ2-7; D is ambiguous. Deletions cut 3 bases from V and 2 bases from J, with 2 bases between. CDR1 and CDR2 (germline): LGHDT, YNNKEL (reference sequence). This CDR3 has 11 residues. The CDR3 is CASSHTYEQYF. For the CDR3, the DNA is TGTGCCAGCAGCCACACCTACGAGCAGTACTTC.